These T cell receptor beta chains were read from a single sample in a study of blood T cell repertoires in COVID-19. The table came from immunoSEQ multiplex PCR; TCRdb's copy has only in-frame clones and leaves some out. Among roughly 170,000 clones listed, 75% to 85% were seen once. Sample: peripheral blood. The origin of the receptors is a woman aged 60-70 years with COVID-19, enrolled during active disease. Both conserved end residues are part of each CDR3. D genes are given only for firm matches. Rows may omit the clone size; those that give it use once, few, many or a size class.

d_gene: NA; j_gene: TRBJ1-2; v_gene: TRBV30; abundance: NA; CDR3aa: CAWSGPGGGYGYTF; CDR3nt: TGTGCCTGGAGCGGCCCCGGAGGAGGCTATGGCTACACCTTC
d_gene: TRBD2; j_gene: TRBJ2-2; v_gene: TRBV6-6; abundance: NA; CDR3aa: CASSSPLAGGIGELFF; CDR3nt: TGTGCCAGCAGCTCCCCTCTAGCGGGAGGTATCGGGGAGCTGTTTTTT
d_gene: TRBD2; j_gene: TRBJ2-2; v_gene: TRBV28; abundance: NA; CDR3aa: CASSPLAGVGTGELFF; CDR3nt: TGTGCCAGCAGTCCCCTAGCGGGAGTAGGTACCGGGGAGCTGTTTTTT
d_gene: TRBD1; j_gene: TRBJ1-4; v_gene: TRBV5-5; abundance: NA; CDR3aa: CASSPGQGLTNEKLFF; CDR3nt: TGTGCCAGCAGCCCCGGACAGGGTTTGACTAATGAAAAACTGTTTTTT
d_gene: NA; j_gene: TRBJ2-3; v_gene: TRBV7-8; abundance: NA; CDR3aa: CASSPQRASTDTQYF; CDR3nt: TGTGCCAGCAGCCCCCAGAGGGCTAGCACAGATACGCAGTATTTT
d_gene: NA; j_gene: TRBJ2-2; v_gene: TRBV9; abundance: NA; CDR3aa: CASSAGNTGELFF; CDR3nt: TGTGCCAGCAGCGCGGGTAACACCGGGGAGCTGTTTTTT
d_gene: NA; j_gene: TRBJ1-5; v_gene: TRBV28; abundance: NA; CDR3aa: CASSLTGGRDGQPQHF; CDR3nt: TGTGCCAGCAGTTTAACAGGCGGCAGGGATGGACAGCCCCAGCATTTT
d_gene: NA; j_gene: TRBJ2-4; v_gene: TRBV5-1; abundance: NA; CDR3aa: CASSLNQGDKNIQYF; CDR3nt: TGCGCCAGCAGCTTGAACCAAGGGGATAAAAACATTCAGTACTTC
d_gene: TRBD2; j_gene: TRBJ2-4; v_gene: TRBV7-9; abundance: many; CDR3aa: CASSLALAGENIQYF; CDR3nt: TGTGCCAGCAGCTTAGCCCTAGCGGGGGAAAACATTCAGTACTTC
d_gene: NA; j_gene: TRBJ2-1; v_gene: TRBV24-1; abundance: NA; CDR3aa: CATSELDGYEQFF; CDR3nt: TGTGCCACCAGTGAATTGGACGGGTATGAGCAGTTCTTC
d_gene: NA; j_gene: TRBJ2-5; v_gene: TRBV4-2; abundance: NA; CDR3aa: CASSQDLRGETQYF; CDR3nt: TGTGCCAGCAGCCAAGATCTGCGAGGGGAGACCCAGTACTTC
d_gene: TRBD2; j_gene: TRBJ2-3; v_gene: TRBV9; abundance: NA; CDR3aa: CASSLLAGVTDTQYF; CDR3nt: TGTGCCAGCAGCCTTTTAGCGGGAGTAACAGATACGCAGTATTTT
d_gene: NA; j_gene: TRBJ1-1; v_gene: TRBV12-3/TRBV12-4; abundance: NA; CDR3aa: CASNTGLGTEAFF; CDR3nt: TGTGCCAGCAATACAGGGTTGGGCACTGAAGCTTTCTTT
d_gene: NA; j_gene: TRBJ1-2; v_gene: TRBV4-1; abundance: few; CDR3aa: CASSPAIGVYTF; CDR3nt: TGCGCCAGCAGCCCAGCAATAGGGGTCTACACCTTC
d_gene: NA; j_gene: TRBJ1-4; v_gene: TRBV18; abundance: NA; CDR3aa: CASSPSRGTNEKLFF; CDR3nt: TGTGCCAGCTCACCATCACGGGGTACTAATGAAAAACTGTTTTTT
d_gene: NA; j_gene: TRBJ2-7; v_gene: TRBV18; abundance: NA; CDR3aa: CASSPPTEVYEQYF; CDR3nt: TGTGCCAGCTCACCACCGACGGAGGTCTACGAGCAGTACTTC
d_gene: NA; j_gene: TRBJ1-1; v_gene: TRBV6-5; abundance: NA; CDR3aa: CASSHQFEAFF; CDR3nt: TGTGCCAGCAGCCACCAGTTTGAAGCTTTCTTT
d_gene: NA; j_gene: TRBJ2-3; v_gene: TRBV6-5; abundance: NA; CDR3aa: CASQREGGTDTQYF; CDR3nt: TGTGCCAGCCAGAGGGAGGGGGGCACAGATACGCAGTATTTT